These 23 T cell receptor beta chains came from one sample sequenced in a study of neurological immune-mediated disorders. TCRdb passed the 5' RACE reads through MiXCR, listing each CDR3 protein once. The sample shows about 48,000 distinct CDR3 sequences, 4.5% to 7% of them seen only once. Source material: CD4+ T cells from blood. Source of these receptors: a woman in her late teens or twenties with multiple sclerosis.

This clonotype appeared a single time. The chain uses TRBV20-1 and TRBJ2-2, with 7 bases aligning to TRBD2. CDR1 DFQATT and CDR2 SNEGSKA come from the germline V gene (reference sequence). V dropped 0 bases and J dropped 1; count of bases not matched to a gene: 5. The CDR3 has 16 residues. Written as DNA, the CDR3 is TGCAGTGCTAGAGATGGGGGAGGGTTGAACACCGGGGAGCTGTTTTTT. This translates into CSARDGGGLNTGELFF.

This clonotype was seen ten or more times. The chain joins TRBV29-1 to TRBJ2-7; the match to TRBD2 covers 7 bases. Per the germline V gene, CDR1 is SQVTM and CDR2 is ANQGSEA. This CDR3 is built from 13 residues. V dropped 7 bases and J dropped 0; count of bases not matched to a gene: 6. CDR3: CSAALAASYEQYF. The DNA for the CDR3 is TGCAGCGCCGCTCTAGCGGCCTCCTACGAGCAGTACTTC.

This clonotype was recorded at least ten times. This sequence joins TRBV7-2 and TRBJ1-6; perhaps TRBD1 as D (5 bases). Trimming stripped 1 base from V and 10 bases from J, with 14 bases between. The CDR3 extends over 15 amino acids. Germline V lookup: CDR1 SGHTA, CDR2 FQGNSA. CDR3 region: CASSLVSGDRSPLHF. CDR3 in DNA: TGTGCCAGCAGCTTAGTCTCGGGGGATAGGTCACCCCTCCACTTT.

This clonotype has at least ten counts. This chain joins TRBV10-3 and TRBJ2-3; D is perhaps TRBD2 (6 bases). The CDR3 loop spans 18 amino acids. The V gene's germline CDR1 is ENHRY and CDR2 SYGVKD. V lost 0 bases and J lost 2, with 18 bases in between. CDR3 loop: CAISESRARLVVTDTQYF. The CDR3 DNA reads TGTGCCATCAGTGAGTCGAGGGCCCGACTAGTGGTCACAGATACGCAGTATTTT.

This clonotype was seen at least ten times. The chain is built from TRBV7-2 and TRBJ2-1; possible D gene TRBD1, 6 bases. The CDR3 is made up of 16 amino acids. V was clipped by 7 bases and J by 9 bases, with 25 bases between them. Germline-derived CDR1 and CDR2 are SGHTA and FQGNSA. As DNA, the CDR3 is TGTGCCAGCAAACTTAAGGGGCAACAGGGTCTCGGTGAGCAGTTCTTC. As protein: CASKLKGQQGLGEQFF.

This clonotype occurred many times. J is TRBJ2-5 and V is TRBV10-3, with 9 bases aligning to TRBD2. The ends lost 4 bases at V and 4 bases at J; junction bases unmatched: 4. Germline-derived CDR1 and CDR2 are ENHRY and SYGVKD. The CDR3 loop spans 14 amino acids. CDR3 loop: CAISGAGGRETQYF. DNA for the CDR3: TGTGCCATCAGTGGAGCGGGAGGTAGAGAGACCCAGTACTTC.

The chain has TRBV9 and TRBJ2-1, with 7 bases matching TRBD1. The CDR3 length is 15 residues. CDR1 is SGDLS, CDR2 YYNGEE, per germline. Germline trimming cut 6 bases from V and 3 bases from J; bases unmatched to any gene: 9. The CDR3 DNA sequence: TGTGCCAGCAACCCGGGACAGATAAACTACAATGAGCAGTTCTTC. This translates into CASNPGQINYNEQFF.

This clonotype turned up a few times. CDR3: CASSSPTGVETQYF. The CDR3 DNA sequence: TGTGCCAGCAGCTCCCCGACGGGGGTAGAGACCCAGTACTTC. The chain couples TRBV5-4 to TRBJ2-5; D might be TRBD2 (6 bases). CDR1 and CDR2 (germline): SGHNT, YYREEE (reference sequence). The CDR3 is 14 amino acids. V was cut by 3 bases and J by 4 bases, with 13 bases left in between.

This clonotype has a handful of counts. V usage is TRBV12-3 or TRBV12-4 and J usage is TRBJ2-7; 8 positions agree with TRBD1. This CDR3 contains 13 residues. After removal of 6 bases from V and 6 bases from J, the junction contained 7 bases not matched to a gene. The CDR3 DNA follows: TGTGCCAGCAGCCTGGGACAGGCTAGCGAGCAGTACTTC. This sequence encodes CASSLGQASEQYF.

Many counts were recorded for this clonotype. The rearrangement uses TRBV7-4 and TRBJ2-7, with a weak D call TRBD2 (8 bases). Germline CDR1 SGHVT, CDR2 SQSDAQ. The CDR3 spans 18 residues. V was trimmed by 5 bases and J by 0 bases, leaving 23 bases between them. The CDR3 region is CASSPGGADRVSSYEQYV. Here the CDR3 DNA reads TGTGCCAGCAGCCCCGGGGGGGCAGACAGGGTAAGCTCCTACGAGCAGTACGTC.

This clonotype was recorded at least ten times. The V and J genes are TRBV6-2 or TRBV6-3 and TRBJ2-5; TRBD1 aligns across 7 bases. The CDR3 runs to 15 residues. CDR1 is MNHEY and CDR2 is SVGEGT in the germline V gene. V gave up 5 bases and J gave up 1 base; unmatched junction bases: 7. The DNA of the CDR3 is TGTGCCAGCAGTGACCTGGGACAGACCCAAGAGACCCAGTACTTC. It specifies CASSDLGQTQETQYF.

There are many counts of this clonotype. The chain couples TRBV20-1 to TRBJ2-5; tentatively, D is TRBD1 (5 bases). The CDR3 sequence is 14 residues long. Germline V CDR1 and CDR2: DFQATT, SNEGSKA (reference sequence). V lost 8 bases and J lost 1, with 17 bases in between. In nucleotides, the CDR3 is TGCAGTCTAAGACAGCGATTAATCCAAGAGACCCAGTACTTC. It codes for CSLRQRLIQETQYF.

In its sample, this clonotype was seen many times. The chain carries TRBV5-1 and TRBJ2-1, with D perhaps matching TRBD1 or TRBD2 (6 bases each). The CDR3 length is 15 residues. V lost 4 bases and J 6 bases, leaving 17 bases between the germline ends. Germline CDR1 SGHRS, CDR2 YFSETQ. CDR3 bases: TGCGCCAGCAGCCCTGGGGGGCAAAGAGGCAATGAGCAGTTCTTC. Translation gives CASSPGGQRGNEQFF. Using reference TRBV5-1 and TRBJ2-1 for the parts outside the CDR3, the full variable domain is KAGVTQTPRYLIKTRGQQVTLSCSPISGHRSVSWYQQTPGQGLQFLFEYFSETQRNKGNFPGRFSGRQFSNSRSEMNVSTLELGDSALYLCASSPGGQRGNEQFFGPGTRLTVL.

Ten or more counts support this clonotype. The rearrangement joins TRBV5-6 to TRBJ2-7, with 13 nucleotides matching TRBD2. CDR3 size: 13 residues. Germline loops: CDR1 SGHDT, CDR2 YYEEEE. Unmatched junction bases numbered 5, after V lost 4 bases and J lost 10 bases. CDR3 in DNA: TGTGCCAGCAGCCCCGGACTAGCGGGAGTACAGTACGTC. This encodes CASSPGLAGVQYV.

This clonotype came up many times. The rearrangement joins TRBV7-6 to TRBJ2-1; tentatively, D is TRBD2 (6 bases). The CDR3 is made up of 15 amino acids. V lost 2 bases and J lost 5, with 13 bases in between. Germline V gene data show CDR1 as SGHVS and CDR2 as FNYEAQ. Here the CDR3 reads CASSLIGGSHNEQFF. Written as DNA, the CDR3 is TGTGCCAGCAGCTTAATAGGAGGGTCGCACAATGAGCAGTTCTTC. The complete variable domain, with remaining parts taken from reference TRBV7-6 and TRBJ2-1, reads GAGVSQSPRYKVTKRGQDVALRCDPISGHVSLYWYRQALGQGPEFLTYFNYEAQQDKSGLPNDRFSAERPEGSISTLTIQRTEQRDSAMYRCASSLIGGSHNEQFFGPGTRLTVL.

J is TRBJ1-1 and V is TRBV19, with unresolved D. The V end was cut by 3 bases, the J end by 6 bases, with 23 bases between. This CDR3 spans 17 amino acids. CDR1 is LNHDA and CDR2 is SQIVND in the germline V gene (reference sequence). The CDR3 loop is CASSMRTTWVISAEAFF. CDR3 nucleotides: TGTGCCAGTAGTATGAGGACTACTTGGGTGATTTCGGCTGAAGCTTTCTTT. The full variable domain, completed using reference TRBV19 and TRBJ1-1, is DGGITQSPKYLFRKEGQNVTLSCEQNLNHDAMYWYRQDPGQGLRLIYYSQIVNDFQKGDIAEGYSVSREKKESFPLTVTSAQKNPTAFYLCASSMRTTWVISAEAFFGQGTRLTVV.

This clonotype has at least ten counts. The genes are TRBV5-1 and TRBJ2-3, with 13 nucleotides matching TRBD2. Germline-derived CDR1 and CDR2 are SGHRS and YFSETQ. V lost 3 bases and J lost 0; bases outside the gene matches: 1. The CDR3 runs 16 residues. The CDR3 coding sequence is TGCGCCAGCAGCTCGACTAGCGGGGGGAGCACAGATACGCAGTATTTT. It codes for CASSSTSGGSTDTQYF. Based on the CDR3 plus reference TRBV5-1 and TRBJ2-3, the full variable domain is KAGVTQTPRYLIKTRGQQVTLSCSPISGHRSVSWYQQTPGQGLQFLFEYFSETQRNKGNFPGRFSGRQFSNSRSEMNVSTLELGDSALYLCASSSTSGGSTDTQYFGPGTRLTVL.

This clonotype was counted ten times or more. The rearrangement uses TRBV10-3 and TRBJ1-2; no clear D. The CDR3 consists of 12 residues. Germline V gene data show CDR1 as ENHRY and CDR2 as SYGVKD. The V end lost 3 bases, the J end lost 7 bases, and 9 bases lay between the germline ends. The CDR3 loop is CAISETTSGYTF. The CDR3 region has the DNA TGTGCCATCAGTGAAACGACGAGTGGCTACACCTTC.

This chain links TRBV29-1 with TRBJ1-2, with a possible D match to TRBD1 (5 bases). Per the germline V gene, CDR1 is SQVTM and CDR2 is ANQGSEA. Trimming took 7 bases from V and 8 from J, leaving 11 bases between them. CDR3 length equals 10 residues. The CDR3 nucleotides read TGCAGCGCTCGCGGGGACGGCTACACCTTC. It is translated as CSARGDGYTF.

This clonotype was recorded many times. V and J are TRBV20-1 and TRBJ1-1; a weak D match, TRBD1 (5 bases). The CDR3 sequence is 16 residues long. V lost 3 bases and J lost 6, with 23 bases in between. Germline values: CDR1 DFQATT, CDR2 SNEGSKA (reference sequence). The CDR3, as DNA: TGCAGTGCTAGGTCCCAGGGCAGCCAAAAACTGGCTGAAGCTTTCTTT. It codes for CSARSQGSQKLAEAFF.

This clonotype was recorded many times. The chain carries TRBV12-3 or TRBV12-4 and TRBJ1-2; 7 nucleotides agree with TRBD1. The CDR3 spans 12 residues. The V and J ends lost 6 bases and 4 bases, in that order; junction bases with no gene match: 2. The CDR3 here is CASSDRAYGYTF. CDR3 DNA: TGTGCCAGCAGCGACAGGGCCTATGGCTACACCTTC.

This clonotype was counted at least ten times. The rearrangement joins TRBV10-3 to TRBJ1-3; D may be TRBD1 (6 bases). The ends were cut back, 4 bases at V and 0 bases at J, with 13 bases in the middle. The CDR3 consists of 16 residues. Per germline, CDR1 ENHRY and CDR2 SYGVKD. The CDR3 is CAISAQGPSSGNTIYF. For the CDR3, the DNA is TGTGCCATCAGTGCCCAGGGGCCTAGCTCTGGAAACACCATATATTTT.

This clonotype was seen at least ten times. This sequence joins TRBV7-8 and TRBJ2-2; 9 nucleotides match TRBD2. V shed 4 bases, J shed 6 bases, and the junction held 9 bases outside the gene matches. The CDR3 length is 16 residues. CDR1 and CDR2 from the germline V gene are SGHVS and FQNEAQ. CDR3 residues: CASSYFSGGLAGELFF. Written as DNA, the CDR3 is TGTGCCAGCAGCTATTTTAGCGGGGGATTGGCCGGGGAGCTGTTTTTT.